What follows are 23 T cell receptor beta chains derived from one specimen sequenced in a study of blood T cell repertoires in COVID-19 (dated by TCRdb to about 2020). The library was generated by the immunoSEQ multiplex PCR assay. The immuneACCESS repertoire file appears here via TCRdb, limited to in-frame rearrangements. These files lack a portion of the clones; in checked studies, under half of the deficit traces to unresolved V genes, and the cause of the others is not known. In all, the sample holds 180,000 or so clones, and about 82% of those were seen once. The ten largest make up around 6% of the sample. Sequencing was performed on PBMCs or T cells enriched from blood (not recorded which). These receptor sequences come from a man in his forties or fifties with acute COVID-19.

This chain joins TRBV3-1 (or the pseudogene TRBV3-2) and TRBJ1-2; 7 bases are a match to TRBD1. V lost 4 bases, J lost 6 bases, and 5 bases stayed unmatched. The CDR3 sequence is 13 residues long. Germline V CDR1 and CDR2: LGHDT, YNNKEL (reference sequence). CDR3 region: CASSRQGGDGYTF. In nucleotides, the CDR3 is TGTGCCAGCAGCCGACAGGGAGGAGATGGCTACACCTTC.

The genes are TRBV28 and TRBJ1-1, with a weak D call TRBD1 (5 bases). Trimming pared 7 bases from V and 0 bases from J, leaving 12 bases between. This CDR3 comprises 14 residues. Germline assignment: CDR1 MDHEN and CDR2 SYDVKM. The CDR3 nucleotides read TGTGCCAGCACCGTGGGGCGTATGAACACTGAAGCTTTCTTT. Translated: CASTVGRMNTEAFF.

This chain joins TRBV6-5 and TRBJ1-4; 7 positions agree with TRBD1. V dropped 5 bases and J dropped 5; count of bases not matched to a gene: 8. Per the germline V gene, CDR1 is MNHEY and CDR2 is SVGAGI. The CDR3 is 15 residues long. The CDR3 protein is CASSTRQGWNEKLFF. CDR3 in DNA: TGTGCCAGCAGTACTAGACAGGGTTGGAATGAAAAACTGTTTTTT.

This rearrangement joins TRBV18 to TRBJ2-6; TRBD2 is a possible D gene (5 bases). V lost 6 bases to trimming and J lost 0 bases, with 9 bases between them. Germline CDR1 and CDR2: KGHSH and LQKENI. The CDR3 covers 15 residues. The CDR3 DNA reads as TGTGCCAGCTCCCCGGCGGGCTCTGGGGCCAACGTCCTGACTTTC. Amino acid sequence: CASSPAGSGANVLTF. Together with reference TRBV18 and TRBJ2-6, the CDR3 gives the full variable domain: NAGVMQNPRHLVRRRGQEARLRCSPMKGHSHVYWYRQLPEEGLKFMVYLQKENIIDESGMPKERFSAEFPKEGPSILRIQQVVRGDSAAYFCASSPAGSGANVLTFGAGSRLTVL.

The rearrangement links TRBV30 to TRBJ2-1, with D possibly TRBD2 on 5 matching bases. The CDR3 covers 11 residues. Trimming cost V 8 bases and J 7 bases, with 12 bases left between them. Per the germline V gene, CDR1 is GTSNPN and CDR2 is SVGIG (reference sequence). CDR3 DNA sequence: TGTGCCGGTGACCGGGGAAATGAGCAGTTCTTC. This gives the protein CAGDRGNEQFF.

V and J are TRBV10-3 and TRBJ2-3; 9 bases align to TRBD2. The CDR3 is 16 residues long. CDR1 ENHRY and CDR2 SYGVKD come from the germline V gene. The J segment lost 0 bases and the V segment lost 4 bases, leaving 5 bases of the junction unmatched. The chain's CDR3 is CAISGTSVPSTDTQYF. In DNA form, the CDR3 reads TGTGCCATCAGTGGGACTAGCGTCCCTAGCACAGATACGCAGTATTTT.

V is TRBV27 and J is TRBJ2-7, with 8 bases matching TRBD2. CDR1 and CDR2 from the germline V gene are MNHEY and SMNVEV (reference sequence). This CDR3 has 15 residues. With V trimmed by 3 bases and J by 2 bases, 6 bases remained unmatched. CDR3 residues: CASSFSGRLPYEQYF. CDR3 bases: TGTGCCAGCAGTTTCAGCGGGAGACTTCCCTACGAGCAGTACTTC.

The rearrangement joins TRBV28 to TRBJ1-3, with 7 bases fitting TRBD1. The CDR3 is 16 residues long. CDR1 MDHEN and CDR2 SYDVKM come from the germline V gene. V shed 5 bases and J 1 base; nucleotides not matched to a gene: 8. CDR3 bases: TGTGCCAGCAGTCCTATCAGGGGGAGTTCTGGAAACACCATATATTTT. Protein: CASSPIRGSSGNTIYF.

This CDR3 reads CASRLTENSPLHF. The CDR3 nucleotides are TGTGCCAGCAGGCTTACAGAGAATTCACCCCTCCACTTT. The chain is built from TRBV2 and TRBJ1-6; D ambiguous. CDR3 length: 13 amino acids. The ends were cut back, 6 bases at V and 7 bases at J, with 10 bases in the middle. CDR1 is SNHLY, CDR2 FYNNEI, per germline.

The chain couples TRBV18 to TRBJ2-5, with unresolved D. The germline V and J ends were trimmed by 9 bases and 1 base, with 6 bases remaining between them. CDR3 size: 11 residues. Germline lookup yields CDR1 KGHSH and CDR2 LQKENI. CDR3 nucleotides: TGTGCCAGTTCCAGCCAAGAGACCCAGTACTTC. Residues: CASSSQETQYF.

In DNA, the CDR3 is TGTGCCAGCAGTTTTGCTGGAGGGCAAGAGACCCAGTACTTC. Protein: CASSFAGGQETQYF. The chain uses TRBV28 and TRBJ2-5, with D maybe TRBD2 (6 bases). CDR3 length: 14 residues. CDR1 and CDR2 (germline): MDHEN, SYDVKM. The germline V and J ends were trimmed by 3 bases and 2 bases, with 10 bases remaining between them.

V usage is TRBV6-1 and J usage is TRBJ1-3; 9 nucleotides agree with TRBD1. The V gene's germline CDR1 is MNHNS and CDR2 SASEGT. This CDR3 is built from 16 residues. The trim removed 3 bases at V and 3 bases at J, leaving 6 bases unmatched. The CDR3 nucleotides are TGTGCCAGCAGTGATGCCGGGACAGGGAGTGGAAACACCATATATTTT. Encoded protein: CASSDAGTGSGNTIYF.

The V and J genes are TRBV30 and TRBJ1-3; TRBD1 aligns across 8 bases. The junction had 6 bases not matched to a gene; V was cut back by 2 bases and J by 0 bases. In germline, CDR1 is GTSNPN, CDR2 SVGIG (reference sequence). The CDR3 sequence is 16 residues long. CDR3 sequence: CAWSIRGLSSGNTIYF. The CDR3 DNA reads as TGTGCCTGGAGTATCAGGGGGCTTAGCTCTGGAAACACCATATATTTT.

The DNA of the CDR3 is TGCGCCAGCAGCCAAATTTTAGGGGCTAATGAAAAACTGTTTTTT. Protein sequence: CASSQILGANEKLFF. The chain combines TRBV4-1 with TRBJ1-4; a possible D gene is TRBD1 (5 bases). Trimming left V 2 bases short and J 3 bases short, with 10 bases between. Germline V gene data show CDR1 as MGHRA and CDR2 as YSYEKL. The CDR3 has 15 residues.

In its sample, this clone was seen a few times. This chain's CDR3 is CASSSRTGPTNYGYTF. The CDR3 DNA reads as TGTGCCAGCAGTTCCCGGACAGGGCCCACTAACTATGGCTACACCTTC. The genes are TRBV27 and TRBJ1-2, with 8 bases aligning to TRBD1. Germline V gene sequence: CDR1 MNHEY, CDR2 SMNVEV (reference sequence). This CDR3 comprises 16 residues. V lost 4 bases to trimming and J lost 0 bases; unmatched junction nucleotides: 7.

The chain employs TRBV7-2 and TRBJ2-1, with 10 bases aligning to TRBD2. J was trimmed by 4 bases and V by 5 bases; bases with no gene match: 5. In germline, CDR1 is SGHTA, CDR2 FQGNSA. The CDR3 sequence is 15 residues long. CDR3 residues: CASSPRTSGYNEQFF. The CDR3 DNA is TGTGCCAGCAGCCCTCGGACTAGCGGATACAATGAGCAGTTCTTC. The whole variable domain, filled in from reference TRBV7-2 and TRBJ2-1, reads GAGVSQSPSNKVTEKGKDVELRCDPISGHTALYWYRQSLGQGLEFLIYFQGNSAPDKSGLPSDRFSAERTGGSVSTLTIQRTQQEDSAVYLCASSPRTSGYNEQFFGPGTRLTVL.

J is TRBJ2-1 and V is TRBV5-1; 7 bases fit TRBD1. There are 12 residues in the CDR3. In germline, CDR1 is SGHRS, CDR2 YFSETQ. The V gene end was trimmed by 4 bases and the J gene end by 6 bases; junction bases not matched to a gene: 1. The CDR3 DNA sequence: TGCGCCAGCAGCGGGGACAGCAATGAGCAGTTCTTC. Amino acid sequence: CASSGDSNEQFF.

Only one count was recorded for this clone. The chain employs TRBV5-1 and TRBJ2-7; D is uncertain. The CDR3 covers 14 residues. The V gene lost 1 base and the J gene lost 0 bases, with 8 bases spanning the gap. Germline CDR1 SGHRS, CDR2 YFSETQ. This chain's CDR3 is CASSLFLSSYEQYF. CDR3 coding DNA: TGCGCCAGCAGCTTGTTTCTAAGCTCCTACGAGCAGTACTTC.

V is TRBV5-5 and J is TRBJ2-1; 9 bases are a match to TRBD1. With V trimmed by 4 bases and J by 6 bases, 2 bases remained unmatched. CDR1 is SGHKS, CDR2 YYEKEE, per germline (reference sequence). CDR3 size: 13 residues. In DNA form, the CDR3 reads TGTGCCAGCAGCCAGACAGGGGGCAATGAGCAGTTCTTC. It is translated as CASSQTGGNEQFF.

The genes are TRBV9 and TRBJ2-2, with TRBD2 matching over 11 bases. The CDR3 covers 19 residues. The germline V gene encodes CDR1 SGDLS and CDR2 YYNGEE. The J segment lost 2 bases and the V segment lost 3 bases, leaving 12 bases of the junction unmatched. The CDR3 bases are TGTGCCAGCAGCGCAGGACAGCCGGGACTAGCGGTAAACACCGGGGAGCTGTTTTTT. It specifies CASSAGQPGLAVNTGELFF.

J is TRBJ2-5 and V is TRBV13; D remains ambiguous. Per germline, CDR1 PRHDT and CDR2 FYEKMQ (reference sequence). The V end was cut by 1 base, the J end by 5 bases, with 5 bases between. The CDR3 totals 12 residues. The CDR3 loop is CASSLVSETQYF. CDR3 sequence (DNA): TGTGCCAGCAGCTTAGTTTCGGAGACCCAGTACTTC. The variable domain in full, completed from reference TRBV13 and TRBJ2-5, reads AAGVIQSPRHLIKEKRETATLKCYPIPRHDTVYWYQQGPGQDPQFLISFYEKMQSDKGSIPDRFSAQQFSDYHSELNMSSLELGDSALYFCASSLVSETQYFGPGTRLLVL.

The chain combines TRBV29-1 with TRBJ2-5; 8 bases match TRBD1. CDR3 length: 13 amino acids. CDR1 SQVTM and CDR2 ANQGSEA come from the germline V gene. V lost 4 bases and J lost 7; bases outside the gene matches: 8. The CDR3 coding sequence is TGCAGCGTTGGTGGCCCGGACAGGGTGACCCAGTACTTC. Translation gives CSVGGPDRVTQYF. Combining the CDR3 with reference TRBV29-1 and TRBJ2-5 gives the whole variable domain SAVISQKPSRDICQRGTSLTIQCQVDSQVTMMFWYRQQPGQSLTLIATANQGSEATYESGFVIDKFPISRPNLTFSTLTVSNMSPEDSSIYLCSVGGPDRVTQYFGPGTRLLVL.

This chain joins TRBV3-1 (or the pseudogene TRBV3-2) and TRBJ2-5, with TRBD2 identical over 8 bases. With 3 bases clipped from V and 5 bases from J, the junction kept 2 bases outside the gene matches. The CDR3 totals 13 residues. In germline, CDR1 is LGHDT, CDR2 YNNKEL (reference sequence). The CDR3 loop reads CASSQGTRETQYF. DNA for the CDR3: TGTGCCAGCAGCCAGGGGACTAGGGAGACCCAGTACTTC.